A selection of T cell receptor beta chains follows, all from one sample in a study of tumour-infiltrating T cells in Burkitt lymphoma. Some clones are missing from TCRdb's copy, which holds only in-frame ones; the method was immunoSEQ multiplex PCR. The table includes a few thousand clones, approximately 81% detected once. Material: tumor tissue. These receptors all come from a human donor with diffuse large B-cell lymphoma. The CDR3 runs from the conserved cysteine through the conserved F or W. Fields, in order: clone size, V gene, D gene, J gene, CDR3 protein, CDR3 DNA. D genes are given only for firm matches. Not every row has a clone size; where given, it reads once, few, many or a size class.

clone_size: -; v_call: TRBV5-1; d_call: -; j_call: TRBJ1-4; cdr3_aa: CASSQVRVGGNEKLFF; cdr3_nt: TGCGCCAGCAGCCAGGTACGGGTCGGAGGGAATGAAAAACTGTTTTTT
clone_size: few; v_call: TRBV10-1; d_call: -; j_call: TRBJ2-3; cdr3_aa: CASSASGRTTSTQYF; cdr3_nt: TGCGCCAGCAGCGCTTCGGGACGGACTACCTCCACGCAGTATTTT
clone_size: -; v_call: TRBV20-1; d_call: -; j_call: TRBJ1-1; cdr3_aa: CSAIVGGTAFF; cdr3_nt: TGCAGTGCTATCGTGGGGGGAACGGCTTTCTTT
clone_size: -; v_call: TRBV5-6; d_call: TRBD2; j_call: TRBJ2-3; cdr3_aa: CASILYRLAGRGDTQYF; cdr3_nt: TGTGCCAGCATCCTATACCGACTAGCGGGGCGGGGTGATACGCAGTATTTT
clone_size: -; v_call: TRBV19; d_call: TRBD1; j_call: TRBJ1-2; cdr3_aa: CASSIVDRVSGGYTF; cdr3_nt: TGTGCCAGTAGTATAGTCGACAGGGTAAGCGGCGGCTACACCTTC
clone_size: -; v_call: TRBV20-1; d_call: -; j_call: TRBJ2-5; cdr3_aa: CSASAGETQYF; cdr3_nt: TGCAGTGCTAGTGCAGGAGAGACCCAGTACTTC
clone_size: -; v_call: TRBV2; d_call: -; j_call: TRBJ2-3; cdr3_aa: CASSEGWDADTDTQYF; cdr3_nt: TGTGCCAGCAGTGAAGGTTGGGACGCTGACACAGATACGCAGTATTTT
clone_size: -; v_call: TRBV7-2; d_call: TRBD2; j_call: TRBJ2-3; cdr3_aa: CASSLRLAGGQVSDTQYF; cdr3_nt: TGTGCCAGCAGCTTACGACTAGCGGGGGGGCAGGTCTCAGATACGCAGTATTTT
clone_size: -; v_call: TRBV29-1; d_call: -; j_call: TRBJ2-7; cdr3_aa: CSVRWVYEQYF; cdr3_nt: TGCAGCGTTCGGTGGGTCTACGAGCAGTACTTC
clone_size: -; v_call: TRBV7-8; d_call: -; j_call: TRBJ1-3; cdr3_aa: CASSLGRGRTGNTIYF; cdr3_nt: TGTGCCAGCAGCTTAGGTCGGGGGCGCACCGGAAACACCATATATTTT
clone_size: -; v_call: TRBV5-1; d_call: TRBD2; j_call: TRBJ2-1; cdr3_aa: CASSLIAGDYNEQFF; cdr3_nt: TGCGCCAGCAGCTTAATAGCGGGGGACTACAATGAGCAGTTCTTC
clone_size: -; v_call: TRBV5-6; d_call: -; j_call: TRBJ1-2; cdr3_aa: CASRSRGQPTHYGYTF; cdr3_nt: TGTGCCAGCAGGTCGCGGGGCCAGCCGACTCACTATGGCTACACCTTC
clone_size: -; v_call: TRBV7-2; d_call: TRBD2; j_call: TRBJ2-3; cdr3_aa: CASSWMTSGTDTQYF; cdr3_nt: TGTGCCAGCAGCTGGATGACTAGCGGCACAGATACGCAGTATTTT
clone_size: -; v_call: TRBV6-5; d_call: TRBD1; j_call: TRBJ1-2; cdr3_aa: CASSSPDRGDYGYTF; cdr3_nt: TGTGCCAGCAGTTCCCCCGACAGGGGGGACTATGGCTACACCTTC
clone_size: -; v_call: TRBV30; d_call: -; j_call: TRBJ1-3; cdr3_aa: CAWTHRRGSSGNTIYF; cdr3_nt: TGTGCCTGGACCCATCGGCGGGGAAGCTCTGGAAACACCATATATTTT
clone_size: once; v_call: TRBV13; d_call: -; j_call: TRBJ1-6; cdr3_aa: CASSLGTGGRNSPLHF; cdr3_nt: TGTGCCAGCAGCTTAGGCACAGGAGGGCGGAATTCACCCCTCCACTTT
clone_size: -; v_call: TRBV19; d_call: -; j_call: TRBJ1-3; cdr3_aa: CASSESGRSSGNTIYF; cdr3_nt: TGTGCCAGTAGTGAGTCGGGACGGAGCTCTGGAAACACCATATATTTT
clone_size: -; v_call: TRBV9; d_call: -; j_call: TRBJ1-5; cdr3_aa: CASSARTVKVQPQHF; cdr3_nt: TGTGCCAGCAGCGCCCGGACAGTGAAGGTTCAGCCCCAGCATTTT
clone_size: -; v_call: TRBV7-6; d_call: TRBD2; j_call: TRBJ2-2; cdr3_aa: CASSLFLAGGQTGELFF; cdr3_nt: TGTGCCAGCAGCTTATTCCTAGCGGGGGGGCAGACCGGGGAGCTGTTTTTT
clone_size: -; v_call: TRBV4-3; d_call: TRBD1; j_call: TRBJ1-1; cdr3_aa: CASSHSGTAWQAFF; cdr3_nt: TGCGCCAGCAGCCATTCCGGGACAGCCTGGCAAGCTTTCTTT
clone_size: -; v_call: TRBV30; d_call: TRBD1; j_call: TRBJ2-3; cdr3_aa: CAWSPGQGNTQYF; cdr3_nt: TGTGCCTGGAGTCCGGGACAGGGAAATACGCAGTATTTT
clone_size: -; v_call: TRBV7-9; d_call: -; j_call: TRBJ1-6; cdr3_aa: CASSLDGGSPLHF; cdr3_nt: TGTGCCAGCAGCTTAGATGGGGGCTCACCCCTCCACTTT
clone_size: -; v_call: TRBV4-3; d_call: -; j_call: TRBJ1-4; cdr3_aa: CASSQDRVGEKLFF; cdr3_nt: TGCGCCAGCAGCCAAGACAGGGTTGGTGAAAAACTGTTTTTT
clone_size: -; v_call: TRBV9; d_call: -; j_call: TRBJ1-1; cdr3_aa: CASSVGGGLVNTEAFF; cdr3_nt: TGTGCCAGCAGCGTAGGCGGGGGGCTAGTGAACACTGAAGCTTTCTTT
clone_size: -; v_call: TRBV1; d_call: -; j_call: TRBJ2-2; cdr3_aa: CTSSQEGDKGLIGELFF; cdr3_nt: TGCACCAGCAGCCAAGAAGGGGATAAGGGGCTGATCGGGGAGCTGTTTTTT
clone_size: once; v_call: TRBV5-1; d_call: -; j_call: TRBJ2-5; cdr3_aa: CASSLYGEQETQYF; cdr3_nt: TGCGCCAGCAGCTTGTACGGGGAGCAAGAGACCCAGTACTTC
clone_size: -; v_call: TRBV7-9; d_call: TRBD2; j_call: TRBJ2-1; cdr3_aa: CASSFPRGGQNNEQFF; cdr3_nt: TGTGCCAGCAGCTTTCCTCGGGGGGGTCAGAACAATGAGCAGTTCTTC
clone_size: -; v_call: TRBV5-1; d_call: TRBD1; j_call: TRBJ1-2; cdr3_aa: CASSAGTGYSYGYTF; cdr3_nt: TGCGCCAGCAGCGCGGGGACAGGTTACTCCTATGGCTACACCTTC
clone_size: -; v_call: TRBV30; d_call: -; j_call: TRBJ2-5; cdr3_aa: CAWSGEETQYF; cdr3_nt: TGTGCCTGGAGTGGTGAAGAGACCCAGTACTTC
clone_size: -; v_call: TRBV6-1; d_call: TRBD2; j_call: TRBJ2-3; cdr3_aa: CAIKLAGEIDTQYF; cdr3_nt: TGTGCCATCAAACTAGCGGGGGAGATAGATACGCAGTATTTT
clone_size: few; v_call: TRBV6-5; d_call: -; j_call: TRBJ2-1; cdr3_aa: CASRWGLGNEQFF; cdr3_nt: TGTGCCAGCAGGTGGGGATTGGGCAATGAGCAGTTCTTC
clone_size: -; v_call: TRBV9; d_call: -; j_call: TRBJ1-3; cdr3_aa: CASSVGVGVGNTIYF; cdr3_nt: TGTGCCAGCAGCGTAGGTGTAGGGGTAGGAAACACCATATATTTT
clone_size: -; v_call: TRBV20-1; d_call: -; j_call: TRBJ2-5; cdr3_aa: CSGRGEETQYF; cdr3_nt: TGCAGTGGAAGGGGAGAAGAGACCCAGTACTTC
clone_size: -; v_call: TRBV7-9; d_call: TRBD1; j_call: TRBJ1-1; cdr3_aa: CASSLAGGVTEAFF; cdr3_nt: TGTGCCAGCAGCTTGGCAGGGGGCGTCACTGAAGCTTTCTTT
clone_size: once; v_call: TRBV5-4; d_call: TRBD2; j_call: TRBJ2-1; cdr3_aa: CASSLAGRVGHNEQFF; cdr3_nt: TGTGCCAGCAGCTTGGCCGGGAGGGTAGGGCACAATGAGCAGTTCTTC
clone_size: -; v_call: TRBV27; d_call: -; j_call: TRBJ2-3; cdr3_aa: CASSTTGWTQYF; cdr3_nt: TGTGCCAGCAGTACGACAGGTTGGACGCAGTATTTT
clone_size: -; v_call: TRBV2; d_call: -; j_call: TRBJ2-5; cdr3_aa: CASSDRDSWETQYF; cdr3_nt: TGTGCCAGCAGTGACCGTGATAGCTGGGAGACCCAGTACTTC
clone_size: -; v_call: TRBV7-2; d_call: -; j_call: TRBJ1-5; cdr3_aa: CASSFGGGGNQPQHF; cdr3_nt: TGTGCCAGCAGCTTCGGGGGGGGTGGCAATCAGCCCCAGCATTTT
clone_size: once; v_call: TRBV5-6; d_call: -; j_call: TRBJ1-1; cdr3_aa: CASSFDSQNTEAFF; cdr3_nt: TGTGCCAGCAGTTTTGACAGCCAGAACACTGAAGCTTTCTTT
clone_size: -; v_call: TRBV5-4; d_call: TRBD1; j_call: TRBJ2-5; cdr3_aa: CASSPEGRGQETQYF; cdr3_nt: TGTGCCAGCAGCCCTGAAGGCAGGGGGCAAGAGACCCAGTACTTC